This TCR beta chain comes out of a study of blood T cells in healthy people across ages. Using a J-beta primer mix together with a sample-barcoded 5' primer, a second PCR was run for roughly 6 to 12 cycles. The authors tagged each cDNA molecule using a template-switch adaptor with 12 random nucleotides. A single record per CDR3 protein comes from TCRdb applying MiXCR to the 5' RACE reads. The sample holds 1 million or so distinct CDR3 sequences, roughly 24% seen once. V was shortened by 6 bases and J by 4 bases, with 10 bases between the two germline ends. CDR3 length: 13 residues. In germline, CDR1 is MNHNS, CDR2 SASEGT. The data were also submitted as part of a second study, on T cells of mothers and their children. That paper adds: RNA extracted was entirely used for cDNA synthesis, roughly 1.6 ug per 15 ul. No clone of persistent microchimeric T cells was detected.

The V gene is TRBV6-1, the J gene TRBJ1-5, with TRBD1 as a possible D gene (5 bases). Material: blood. This TCR was sampled from a girl aged 2-15 years in good health. The CDR3, as DNA: TGTGCCAGCAGATCGACAGATAATCAGCCCCAGCATTTT. It codes for CASRSTDNQPQHF.